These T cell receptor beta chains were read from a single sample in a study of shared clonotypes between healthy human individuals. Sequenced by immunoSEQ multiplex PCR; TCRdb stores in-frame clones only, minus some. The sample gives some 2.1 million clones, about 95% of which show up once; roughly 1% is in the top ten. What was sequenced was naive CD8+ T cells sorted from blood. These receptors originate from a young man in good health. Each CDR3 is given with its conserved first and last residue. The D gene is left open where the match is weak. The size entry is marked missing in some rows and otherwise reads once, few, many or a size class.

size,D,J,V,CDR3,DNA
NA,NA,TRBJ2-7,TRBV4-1,CASSHGFLGEQYF,TGCGCCAGCAGCCACGGGTTCTTGGGTGAGCAGTACTTC
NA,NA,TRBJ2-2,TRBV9,CASSPWETNTGELFF,TGTGCCAGCAGCCCCTGGGAAACGAACACCGGGGAGCTGTTTTTT
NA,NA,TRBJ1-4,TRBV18,CASSAELGGFATNEKLFF,TGTGCCAGCTCGGCCGAGCTTGGGGGTTTTGCAACTAATGAAAAACTGTTTTTT
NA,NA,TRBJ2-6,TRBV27,CASSLTGANVLTF,TGTGCCAGCAGTTTAACCGGGGCCAACGTCCTGACTTTC
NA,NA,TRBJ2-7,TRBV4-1,CASSQGQASYEQYF,TGCGCCAGCAGCCAAGGGCAGGCCTCCTACGAGCAGTACTTC
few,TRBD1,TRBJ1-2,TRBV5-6,CASSAQGWDGYTF,TGTGCCAGCAGCGCACAGGGGTGGGATGGCTACACCTTC
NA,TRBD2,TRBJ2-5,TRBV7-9,CASSDQSSGRGETQYF,TGTGCCAGCAGCGACCAGTCTAGCGGACGTGGGGAGACCCAGTACTTC
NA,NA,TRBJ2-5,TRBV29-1,CSVVQTQETQYF,TGCAGCGTTGTACAGACTCAAGAGACCCAGTACTTC
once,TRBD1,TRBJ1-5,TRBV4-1,CASSLRQGDQPQHF,TGCGCCAGCAGCCTCAGACAGGGAGATCAGCCCCAGCATTTT
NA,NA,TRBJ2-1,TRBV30,CAWSVTGLSYNEQFF,TGTGCCTGGAGTGTCACAGGGCTATCCTACAATGAGCAGTTCTTC
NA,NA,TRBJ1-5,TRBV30,CAWSVTVSNQPQHF,TGTGCCTGGAGTGTGACAGTAAGCAATCAGCCCCAGCATTTT
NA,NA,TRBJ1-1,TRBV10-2,CASSAPLGAFF,TGCGCCAGCAGTGCCCCCCTGGGAGCTTTCTTT
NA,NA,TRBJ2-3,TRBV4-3,CASSQDSGGGDTQYF,TGCGCCAGCAGCCAGGACTCTGGGGGCGGAGATACGCAGTATTTT
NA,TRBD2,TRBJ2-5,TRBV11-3,CASTPKAGSQETQYF,TGTGCCAGCACTCCTAAAGCGGGGTCACAAGAGACCCAGTACTTC
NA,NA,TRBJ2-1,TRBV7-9,CASSFYYKDEQFF,TGTGCCAGCAGCTTTTACTACAAGGATGAGCAGTTCTTC
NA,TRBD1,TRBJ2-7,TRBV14,CASSQTGTGSDEQYF,TGTGCCAGCAGCCAGACCGGGACAGGGAGCGACGAGCAGTACTTC
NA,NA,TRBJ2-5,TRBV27,CASRDWKETQYF,TGTGCCAGCAGGGACTGGAAAGAGACCCAGTACTTC
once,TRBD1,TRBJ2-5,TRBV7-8,CASSLSGQGGETQYF,TGTGCCAGCAGCTTATCGGGACAGGGTGGGGAGACCCAGTACTTC
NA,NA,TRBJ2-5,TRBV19,CASSIQGGETQYF,TGTGCCAGTAGTATCCAGGGTGGAGAGACCCAGTACTTC
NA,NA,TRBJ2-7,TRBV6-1,CASSEWRSISYEQYF,TGTGCCAGCAGTGAATGGAGGTCCATATCCTACGAGCAGTACTTC
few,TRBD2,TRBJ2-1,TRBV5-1,CASSLSAGGLNNEQFF,TGCGCCAGCAGCTTGTCTGCGGGAGGATTGAACAATGAGCAGTTCTTC
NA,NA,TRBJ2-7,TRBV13,CASSFGGPYEQYF,TGTGCCAGCAGCTTCGGAGGCCCCTACGAGCAGTACTTC
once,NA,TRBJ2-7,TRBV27,CASSLRASSYEQYF,TGTGCCAGCAGTTTAAGGGCTAGCTCCTACGAGCAGTACTTC
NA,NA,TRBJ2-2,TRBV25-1,CASSEFQTTGELFF,TGTGCCAGCAGTGAATTTCAGACCACCGGGGAGCTGTTTTTT
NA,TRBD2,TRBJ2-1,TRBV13,CASSARGSGIDYNEQFF,TGTGCCAGCAGCGCCCGTGGTAGCGGGATCGACTACAATGAGCAGTTCTTC
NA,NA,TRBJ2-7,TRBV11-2,CASSLILSEQYF,TGTGCCAGCAGCTTAATTTTGAGCGAGCAGTACTTC